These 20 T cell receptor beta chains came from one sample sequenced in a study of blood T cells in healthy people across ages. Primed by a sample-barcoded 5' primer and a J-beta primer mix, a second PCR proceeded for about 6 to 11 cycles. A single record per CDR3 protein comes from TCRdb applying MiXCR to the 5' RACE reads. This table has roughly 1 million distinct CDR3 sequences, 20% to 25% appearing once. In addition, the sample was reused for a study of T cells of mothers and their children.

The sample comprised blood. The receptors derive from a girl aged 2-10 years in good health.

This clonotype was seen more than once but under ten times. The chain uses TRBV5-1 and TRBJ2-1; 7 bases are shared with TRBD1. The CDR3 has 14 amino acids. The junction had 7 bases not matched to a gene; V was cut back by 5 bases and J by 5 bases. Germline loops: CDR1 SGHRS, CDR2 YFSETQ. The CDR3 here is CASSQYDRDNEQFF. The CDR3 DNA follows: TGCGCCAGCAGTCAATACGACAGGGACAATGAGCAGTTCTTC.

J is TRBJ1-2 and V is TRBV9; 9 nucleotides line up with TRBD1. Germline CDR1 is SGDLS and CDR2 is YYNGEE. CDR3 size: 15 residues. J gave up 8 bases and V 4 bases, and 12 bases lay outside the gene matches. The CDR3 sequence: CASSPRVGQGRGYTF. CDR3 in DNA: TGTGCCAGCAGCCCTCGAGTGGGACAGGGAAGGGGCTACACCTTC.

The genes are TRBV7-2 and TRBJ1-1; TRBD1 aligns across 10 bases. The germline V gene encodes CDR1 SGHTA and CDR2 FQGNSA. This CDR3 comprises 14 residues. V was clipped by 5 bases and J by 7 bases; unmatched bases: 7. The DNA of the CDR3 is TGTGCCAGCAGCCGTGGACAGGGGGGCTTTGAAGCTTTCTTT. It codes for CASSRGQGGFEAFF.

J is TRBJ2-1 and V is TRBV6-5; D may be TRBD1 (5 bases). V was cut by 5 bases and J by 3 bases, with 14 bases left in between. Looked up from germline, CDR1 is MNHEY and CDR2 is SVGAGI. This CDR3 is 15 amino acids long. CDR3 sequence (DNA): TGTGCCAGCAGTCCGACAGCAAGGATCTACAATGAGCAGTTCTTC. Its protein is CASSPTARIYNEQFF.

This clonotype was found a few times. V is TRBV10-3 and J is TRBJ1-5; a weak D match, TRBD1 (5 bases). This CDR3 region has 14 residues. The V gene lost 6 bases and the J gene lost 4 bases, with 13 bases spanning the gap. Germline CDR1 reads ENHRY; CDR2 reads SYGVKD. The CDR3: CAIRPGRGNQPQHF. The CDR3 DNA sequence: TGTGCCATCAGGCCGGGACGGGGGAATCAGCCCCAGCATTTT.

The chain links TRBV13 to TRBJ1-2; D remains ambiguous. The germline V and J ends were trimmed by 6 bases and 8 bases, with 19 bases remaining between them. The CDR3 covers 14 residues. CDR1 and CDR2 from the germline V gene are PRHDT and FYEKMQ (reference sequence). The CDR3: CASSPTQGWRGYTF. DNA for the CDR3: TGTGCCAGCAGTCCCACCCAAGGTTGGAGGGGCTACACCTTC.

CDR3 loop: CASSVAPLQSDYGYTF. CDR3 in DNA: TGTGCCAGCAGCGTAGCCCCCTTGCAGTCCGACTATGGCTACACCTTC. The gene calls are TRBV9 and TRBJ1-2; D is undetermined. The germline V and J ends were trimmed by 0 bases and 3 bases, with 15 bases remaining between them. The CDR3 covers 16 residues. CDR1 is SGDLS and CDR2 is YYNGEE in the germline V gene.

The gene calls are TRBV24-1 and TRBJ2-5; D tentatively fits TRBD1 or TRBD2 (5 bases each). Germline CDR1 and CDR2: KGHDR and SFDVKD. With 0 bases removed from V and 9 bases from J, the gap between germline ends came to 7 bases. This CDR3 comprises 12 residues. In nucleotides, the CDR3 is TGTGCCACCAGTGATTTGCGGGGCCCCCAGTACTTC. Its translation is CATSDLRGPQYF.

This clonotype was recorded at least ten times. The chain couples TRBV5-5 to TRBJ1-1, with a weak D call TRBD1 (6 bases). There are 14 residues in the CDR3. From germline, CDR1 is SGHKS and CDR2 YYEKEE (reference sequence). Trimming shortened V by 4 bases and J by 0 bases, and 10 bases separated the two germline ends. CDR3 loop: CASSVDRLNTEAFF. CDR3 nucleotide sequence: TGTGCCAGCAGCGTGGACAGACTGAACACTGAAGCTTTCTTT.

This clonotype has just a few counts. The DNA for the CDR3 is TGTGCCAGCAGTGGGGCTATAGACAGGTTCGGGCAGTACTTC. Translation: CASSGAIDRFGQYF. This chain links TRBV2 with TRBJ2-5, with D maybe TRBD1 (6 bases). Germline-derived CDR1 and CDR2 are SNHLY and FYNNEI. V lost 4 bases, J lost 11 bases, and 20 bases lay in between. The CDR3 extends over 14 amino acids.

CDR3 sequence reads: CASTNRGLAGGSYNEQFF. The CDR3 DNA reads TGTGCCAGCACCAACCGGGGGCTAGCGGGGGGGTCCTACAATGAGCAGTTCTTC. The J gene is TRBJ2-1, the V gene TRBV12-3 or TRBV12-4; 12 bases match TRBD2. Losses at the gene ends were 7 bases for V and 1 base for J; bases not matched to a gene: 11. This CDR3 is built from 18 residues.

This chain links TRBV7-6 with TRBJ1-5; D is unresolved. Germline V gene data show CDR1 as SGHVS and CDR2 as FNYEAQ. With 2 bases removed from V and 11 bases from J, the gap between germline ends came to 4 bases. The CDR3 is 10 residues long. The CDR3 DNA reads TGTGCCAGCAGCTTAAAGGCCCAGCATTTT. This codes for CASSLKAQHF. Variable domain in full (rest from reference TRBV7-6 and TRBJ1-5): GAGVSQSPRYKVTKRGQDVALRCDPISGHVSLYWYRQALGQGPEFLTYFNYEAQQDKSGLPNDRFSAERPEGSISTLTIQRTEQRDSAMYRCASSLKAQHFGDGTRLSIL.

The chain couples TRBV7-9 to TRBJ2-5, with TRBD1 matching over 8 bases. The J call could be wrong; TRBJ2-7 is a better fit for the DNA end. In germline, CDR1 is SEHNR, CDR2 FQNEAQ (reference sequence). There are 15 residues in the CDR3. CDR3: CASSRRGQNGGEQYF. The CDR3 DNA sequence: TGTGCCAGCAGCCGCAGGGGGCAGAATGGGGGCGAGCAGTACTTC.

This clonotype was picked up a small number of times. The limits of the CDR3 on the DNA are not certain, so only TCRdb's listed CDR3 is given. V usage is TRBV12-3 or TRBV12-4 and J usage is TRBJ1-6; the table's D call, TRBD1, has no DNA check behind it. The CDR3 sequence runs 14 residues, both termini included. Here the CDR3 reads CASSFGTGNSPLRF.

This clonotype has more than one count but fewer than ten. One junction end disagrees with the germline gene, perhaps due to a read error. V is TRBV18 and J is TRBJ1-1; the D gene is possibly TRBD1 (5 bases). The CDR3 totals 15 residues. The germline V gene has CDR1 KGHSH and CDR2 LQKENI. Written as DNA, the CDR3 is TGTGCCGGCTCACGTTCCGGGACTCTAACGCTGGAAGCTTTCTTT. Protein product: CAGSRSGTLTLEAFF.

CDR3 DNA sequence: TGTGCCAGCAGTTTAATGGCGAGCGCAGATACGCAGTATTTT. Its protein is CASSLMASADTQYF. The chain links TRBV12-3 or TRBV12-4 to TRBJ2-3; no clear D gene. This CDR3 is 14 amino acids long. V lost 2 bases and J 4 bases, leaving 10 bases between the germline ends.

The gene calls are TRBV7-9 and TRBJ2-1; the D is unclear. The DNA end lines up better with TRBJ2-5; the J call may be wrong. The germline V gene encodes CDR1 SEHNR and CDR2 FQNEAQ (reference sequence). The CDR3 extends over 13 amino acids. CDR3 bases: TGTGCCAGCAGCCTCTTTCCCAGCGAGGCCCAGTACTTC. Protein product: CASSLFPSEAQYF.

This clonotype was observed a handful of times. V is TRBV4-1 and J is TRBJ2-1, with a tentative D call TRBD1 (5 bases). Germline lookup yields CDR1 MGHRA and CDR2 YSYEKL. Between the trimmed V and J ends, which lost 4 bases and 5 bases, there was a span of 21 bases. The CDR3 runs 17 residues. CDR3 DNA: TGCGCCAGCAGCCCTTATGACAGCCTAAGCGTCGACAATGAGCAGTTCTTC. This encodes CASSPYDSLSVDNEQFF.

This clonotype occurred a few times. The CDR3 DNA reads TGCAGTGCTGGACGTTACAGGGGAGAGACCCAGTACTTC. Amino acids: CSAGRYRGETQYF. The chain joins TRBV20-1 to TRBJ2-5, with 7 positions matching TRBD1. V lost 5 bases, J lost 4 bases, and 7 bases stayed unmatched. The CDR3 length is 13 residues. Germline-derived CDR1 and CDR2 are DFQATT and SNEGSKA (reference sequence).

The CDR3 spells CSARDRYRSYNEQFF. CDR3 sequence (DNA): TGCAGTGCTAGAGATCGGTATCGGTCCTACAATGAGCAGTTCTTC. The chain is built from TRBV20-1 and TRBJ2-1; D not resolved. V dropped 0 bases and J dropped 1 base, with 10 bases sitting between them. CDR1 DFQATT and CDR2 SNEGSKA come from the germline V gene (reference sequence). The CDR3 runs to 15 residues.